This T cell receptor beta chain was recorded in a study of T cells in Graves' hyperthyroidism and ophthalmopathy. There were TCR beta CDR3 regions amplified from RNA transcripts. HTBI primers were used for first-round RT-PCR of the TCR CDR3. TCRdb ran MiXCR on the multiplex PCR reads and lists one entry per CDR3 protein. The sample contains around 290,000 distinct CDR3 sequences, roughly an eighth of which appear only once. This clonotype was detected ten times or more. Per the germline V gene, CDR1 is GTSNPN and CDR2 is SVGIG (reference sequence). Trimming took 2 bases from V and 11 from J; bases not matched to a gene: 9. The CDR3 contains 13 residues.

V usage is TRBV30 and J usage is TRBJ1-1; the match to TRBD1 covers 9 bases. The sequenced sample consisted of blood. This receptor was identified in a woman aged 40 to 55 with Graves' hyperthyroidism. In DNA form, the CDR3 reads TGTGCCTGGAGTCCGAACAGGGGGCCGTCGGCTTTCTTT. Its protein product is CAWSPNRGPSAFF.